This paragraph covers one T cell receptor beta chain sequence. Repertoires were generated with immunoSEQ multiplex PCR, while TCRdb's copy carries only in-frame clones and drops some. The sample shows about 61,000 clones, approximately 90% of them seen only once. Germline lookup yields CDR1 LNHDA and CDR2 SQIVND (reference sequence). The CDR3 sequence is 14 residues long. V shed 4 bases and J shed 5 bases, with 11 bases lying between them. The data were obtained in a study of OX40 agonist ivuxolimab in advanced cancers. Sequencing was performed on CD4+ or CD8+ T cells sorted from blood, taken in a trial of the OX40 agonist ivuxolimab. The clonotype originates from an adult with an advanced solid tumor such as melanoma, head and neck, liver or kidney cancer. This chain connects TRBV19 to TRBJ1-4; D gene uncertain. The CDR3 DNA reads as TGTGCCAGTAGTAGCCCTCGGCCAAATGAAAAACTGTTTTTT. Amino acids: CASSSPRPNEKLFF.